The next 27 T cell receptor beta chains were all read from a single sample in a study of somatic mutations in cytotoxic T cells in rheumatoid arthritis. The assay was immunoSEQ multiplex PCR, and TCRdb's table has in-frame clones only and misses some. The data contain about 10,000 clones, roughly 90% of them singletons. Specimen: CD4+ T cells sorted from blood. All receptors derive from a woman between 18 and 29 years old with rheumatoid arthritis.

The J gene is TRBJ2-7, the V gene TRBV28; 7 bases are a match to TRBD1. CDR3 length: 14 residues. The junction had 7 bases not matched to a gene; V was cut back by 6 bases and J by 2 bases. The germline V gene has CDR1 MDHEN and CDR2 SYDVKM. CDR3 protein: CASSQTGLTYEQYF. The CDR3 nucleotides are TGTGCCAGCAGCCAGACAGGGCTGACCTACGAGCAGTACTTC.

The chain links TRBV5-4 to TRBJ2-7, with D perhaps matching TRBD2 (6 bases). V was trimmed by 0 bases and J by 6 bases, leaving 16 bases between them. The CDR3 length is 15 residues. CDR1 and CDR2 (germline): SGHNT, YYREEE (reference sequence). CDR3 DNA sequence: TGTGCCAGCAGCTTGGGGGTGGGAGGTAATACCGAGCAGTACTTC. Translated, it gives CASSLGVGGNTEQYF.

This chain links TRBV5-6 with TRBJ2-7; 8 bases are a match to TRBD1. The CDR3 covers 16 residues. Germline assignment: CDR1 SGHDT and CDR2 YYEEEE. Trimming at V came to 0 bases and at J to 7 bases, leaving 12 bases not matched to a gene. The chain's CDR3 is CASSLGGTGGVSEQYF. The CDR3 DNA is TGTGCCAGCAGCTTGGGGGGGACAGGTGGAGTGAGTGAGCAGTACTTC. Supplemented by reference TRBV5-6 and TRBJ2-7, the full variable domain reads DAGVTQSPTHLIKTRGQQVTLRCSPKSGHDTVSWYQQALGQGPQFIFQYYEEEERQRGNFPDRFSGHQFPNYSSELNVNALLLGDSALYLCASSLGGTGGVSEQYFGPGTRLTVT.

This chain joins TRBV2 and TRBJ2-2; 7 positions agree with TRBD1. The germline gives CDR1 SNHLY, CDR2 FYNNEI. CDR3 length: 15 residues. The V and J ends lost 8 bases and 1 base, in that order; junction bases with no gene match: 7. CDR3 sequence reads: CASEGQGENTGELFF. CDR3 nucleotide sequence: TGTGCCAGCGAGGGGCAGGGGGAGAACACCGGGGAGCTGTTTTTT. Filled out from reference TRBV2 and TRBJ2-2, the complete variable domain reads EPEVTQTPSHQVTQMGQEVILRCVPISNHLYFYWYRQILGQKVEFLVSFYNNEISEKSEIFDDQFSVERPDGSNFTLKIRSTKLEDSAMYFCASEGQGENTGELFFGEGSRLTVL.

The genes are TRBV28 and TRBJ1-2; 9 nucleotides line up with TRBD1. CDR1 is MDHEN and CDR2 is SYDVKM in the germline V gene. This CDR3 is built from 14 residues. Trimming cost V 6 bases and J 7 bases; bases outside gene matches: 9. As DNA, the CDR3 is TGTGCCAGCAGCCCTCCGGGACAGGGCTCTGGCTACACCTTC. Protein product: CASSPPGQGSGYTF.

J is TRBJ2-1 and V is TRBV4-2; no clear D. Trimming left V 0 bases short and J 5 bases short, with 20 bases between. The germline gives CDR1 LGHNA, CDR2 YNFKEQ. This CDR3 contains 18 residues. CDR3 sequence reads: CASSQDSIVPGVNNEQFF. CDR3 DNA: TGTGCCAGCAGCCAAGATTCCATAGTTCCCGGAGTGAACAATGAGCAGTTCTTC.

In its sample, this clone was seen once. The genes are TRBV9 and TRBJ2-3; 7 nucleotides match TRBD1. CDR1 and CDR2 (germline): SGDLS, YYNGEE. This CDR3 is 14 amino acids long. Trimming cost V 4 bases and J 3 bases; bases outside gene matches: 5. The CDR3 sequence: CASSLRQGTDTQYF. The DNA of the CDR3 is TGTGCCAGCAGCCTCCGACAGGGTACAGATACGCAGTATTTT. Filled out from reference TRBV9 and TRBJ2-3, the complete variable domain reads DSGVTQTPKHLITATGQRVTLRCSPRSGDLSVYWYQQSLDQGLQFLIQYYNGEERAKGNILERFSAQQFPDLHSELNLSSLELGDSALYFCASSLRQGTDTQYFGPGTRLTVL.

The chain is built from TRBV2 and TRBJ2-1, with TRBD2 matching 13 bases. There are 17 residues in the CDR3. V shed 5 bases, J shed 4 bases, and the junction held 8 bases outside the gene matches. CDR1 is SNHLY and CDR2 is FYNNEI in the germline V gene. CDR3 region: CASSTGLAGLRYNEQFF. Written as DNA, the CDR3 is TGTGCCAGCAGTACGGGACTAGCGGGATTACGTTACAATGAGCAGTTCTTC.

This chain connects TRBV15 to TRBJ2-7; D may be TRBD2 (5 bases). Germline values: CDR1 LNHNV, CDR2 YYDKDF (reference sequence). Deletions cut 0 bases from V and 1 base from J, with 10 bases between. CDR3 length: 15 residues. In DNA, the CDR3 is TGTGCCACCAGCAGAGAGCCGGGAAAATCCTACGAGCAGTACTTC. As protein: CATSREPGKSYEQYF.

The CDR3: CASSPARWRETQYF. The CDR3 DNA reads TGTGCCAGCAGCCCGGCACGTTGGCGGGAGACCCAGTACTTC. This sequence joins TRBV5-6 and TRBJ2-5; D uncertain. CDR1 is SGHDT, CDR2 YYEEEE, per germline. This CDR3 is built from 14 residues. The germline V and J ends were trimmed by 4 bases and 5 bases, with 15 bases remaining between them.

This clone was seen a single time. The CDR3 DNA follows: TGCGCCAGCAGCGGAGGTGGGGGGATAGACAATGAGCAGTTCTTC. Its protein is CASSGGGGIDNEQFF. The chain carries TRBV5-1 and TRBJ2-1; TRBD2 might be the D (6 bases). V lost 4 bases and J lost 5, with 16 bases in between. The CDR3 length is 15 residues. Germline CDR1 and CDR2: SGHRS and YFSETQ. The variable domain in full, completed from reference TRBV5-1 and TRBJ2-1, reads KAGVTQTPRYLIKTRGQQVTLSCSPISGHRSVSWYQQTPGQGLQFLFEYFSETQRNKGNFPGRFSGRQFSNSRSEMNVSTLELGDSALYLCASSGGGGIDNEQFFGPGTRLTVL.

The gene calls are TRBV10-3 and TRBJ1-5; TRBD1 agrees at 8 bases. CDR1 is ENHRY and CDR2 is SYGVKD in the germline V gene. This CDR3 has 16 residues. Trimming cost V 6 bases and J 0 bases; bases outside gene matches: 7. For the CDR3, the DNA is TGTGCCATCAGCGCAGGGGGCCCTAATAGCAATCAGCCCCAGCATTTT. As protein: CAISAGGPNSNQPQHF.

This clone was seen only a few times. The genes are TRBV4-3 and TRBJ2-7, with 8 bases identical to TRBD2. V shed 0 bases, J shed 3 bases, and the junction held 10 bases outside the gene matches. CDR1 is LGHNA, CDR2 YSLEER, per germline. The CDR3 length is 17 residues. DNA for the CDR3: TGCGCCAGCAGCCAAGATACAGCGGGGGAAGGAGGCTACGAGCAGTACTTC. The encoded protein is CASSQDTAGEGGYEQYF.

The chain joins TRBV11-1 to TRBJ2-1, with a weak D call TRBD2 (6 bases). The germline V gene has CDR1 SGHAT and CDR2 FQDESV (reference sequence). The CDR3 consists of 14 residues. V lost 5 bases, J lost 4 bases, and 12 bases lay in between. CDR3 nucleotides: TGTGCCAGCAGCCCCCGGGACTTGTACAATGAGCAGTTCTTC. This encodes CASSPRDLYNEQFF.

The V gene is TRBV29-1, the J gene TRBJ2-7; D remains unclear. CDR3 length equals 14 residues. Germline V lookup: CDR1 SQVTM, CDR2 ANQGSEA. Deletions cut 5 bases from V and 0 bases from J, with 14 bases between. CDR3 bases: TGCAGCGTTCGATCTAGTCTTGGCTCCTACGAGCAGTACTTC. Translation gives CSVRSSLGSYEQYF.

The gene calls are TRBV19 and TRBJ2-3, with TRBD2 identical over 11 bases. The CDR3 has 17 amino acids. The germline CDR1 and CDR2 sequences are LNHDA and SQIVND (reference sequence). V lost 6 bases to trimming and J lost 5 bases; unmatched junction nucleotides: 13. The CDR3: CASSLGLAGGGGDTQYF. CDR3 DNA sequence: TGTGCCAGTAGCCTAGGGCTAGCGGGAGGAGGCGGAGATACGCAGTATTTT.

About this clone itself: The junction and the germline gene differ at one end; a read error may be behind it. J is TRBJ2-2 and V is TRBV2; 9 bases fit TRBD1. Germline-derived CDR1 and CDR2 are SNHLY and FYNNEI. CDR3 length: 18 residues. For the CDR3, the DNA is TGTGCCAGCAGGGCCCCGGGACAGGGACTTATGGACACCGGGGAGCCGTTTTTT. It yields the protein CASRAPGQGLMDTGEPFF.

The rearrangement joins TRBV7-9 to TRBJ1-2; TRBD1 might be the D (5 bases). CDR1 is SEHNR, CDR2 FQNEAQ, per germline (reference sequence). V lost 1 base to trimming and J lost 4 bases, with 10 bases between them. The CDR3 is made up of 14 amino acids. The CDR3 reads CASSLGGGSYGYTF. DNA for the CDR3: TGTGCCAGCAGCTTAGGGGGGGGTAGCTATGGCTACACCTTC.

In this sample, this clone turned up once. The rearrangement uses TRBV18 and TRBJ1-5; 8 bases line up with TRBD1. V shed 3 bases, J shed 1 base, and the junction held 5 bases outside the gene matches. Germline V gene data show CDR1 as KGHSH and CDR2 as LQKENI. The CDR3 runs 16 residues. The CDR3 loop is CASSPTDRGSNQPQHF. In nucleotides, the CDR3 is TGTGCCAGCTCACCGACTGACAGGGGAAGCAATCAGCCCCAGCATTTT.

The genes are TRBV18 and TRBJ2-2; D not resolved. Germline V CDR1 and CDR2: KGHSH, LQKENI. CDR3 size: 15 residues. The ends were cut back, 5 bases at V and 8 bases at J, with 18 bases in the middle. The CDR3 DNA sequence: TGTGCCAGCTCATTCACGTGGGCCGCAACAGGGGAGCTGTTTTTT. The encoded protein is CASSFTWAATGELFF. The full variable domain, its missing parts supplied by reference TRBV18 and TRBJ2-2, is NAGVMQNPRHLVRRRGQEARLRCSPMKGHSHVYWYRQLPEEGLKFMVYLQKENIIDESGMPKERFSAEFPKEGPSILRIQQVVRGDSAAYFCASSFTWAATGELFFGEGSRLTVL.

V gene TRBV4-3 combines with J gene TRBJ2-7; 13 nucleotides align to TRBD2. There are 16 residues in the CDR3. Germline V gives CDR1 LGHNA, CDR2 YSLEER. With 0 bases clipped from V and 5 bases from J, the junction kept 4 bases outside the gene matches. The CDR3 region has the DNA TGCGCCAGCAGCCAAGATCGGACTAGCGGGAGAAACGAGCAGTACTTC. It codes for CASSQDRTSGRNEQYF.

CDR3 in amino acids: CASGYRGPSYNEQFF. The CDR3 coding sequence is TGTGCCAGCGGCTACAGGGGACCTTCCTACAATGAGCAGTTCTTC. The chain has TRBV28 and TRBJ2-1, with 7 bases aligning to TRBD1. CDR1 is MDHEN, CDR2 SYDVKM, per germline. The trim removed 8 bases at V and 1 base at J, leaving 8 bases unmatched. The CDR3 has 15 residues.

CDR3 amino acids: CASSLVGREGNTDTQYF. CDR3 nucleotides: TGTGCCAGCAGCTTGGTAGGGCGGGAGGGGAACACAGATACGCAGTATTTT. The chain links TRBV5-4 to TRBJ2-3, with 9 positions matching TRBD2. Germline CDR1 SGHNT, CDR2 YYREEE (reference sequence). Trimming at V came to 0 bases and at J to 2 bases, leaving 7 bases not matched to a gene. The CDR3 loop spans 17 amino acids.

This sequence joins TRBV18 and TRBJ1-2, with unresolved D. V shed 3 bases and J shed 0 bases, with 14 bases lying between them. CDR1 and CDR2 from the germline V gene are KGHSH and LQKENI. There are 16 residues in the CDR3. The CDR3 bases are TGTGCCAGCTCACCCGCCGGGCGGGGTCCTAACTATGGCTACACCTTC. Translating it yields CASSPAGRGPNYGYTF. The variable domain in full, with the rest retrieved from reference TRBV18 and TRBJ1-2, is NAGVMQNPRHLVRRRGQEARLRCSPMKGHSHVYWYRQLPEEGLKFMVYLQKENIIDESGMPKERFSAEFPKEGPSILRIQQVVRGDSAAYFCASSPAGRGPNYGYTFGSGTRLTVV.

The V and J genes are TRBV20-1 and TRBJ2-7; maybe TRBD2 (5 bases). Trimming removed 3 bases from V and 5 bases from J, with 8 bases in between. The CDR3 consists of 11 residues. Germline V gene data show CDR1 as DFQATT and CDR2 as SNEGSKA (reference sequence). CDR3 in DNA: TGCAGTGCTAGCGGGATAAACGAGCAGTACTTC. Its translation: CSASGINEQYF.

CDR3 region: CASSRDRGDYEQYF. CDR3 nucleotides: TGTGCCAGCTCACGGGACAGGGGGGACTACGAGCAGTACTTC. The V gene is TRBV18, the J gene TRBJ2-7, with 11 bases aligning to TRBD1. The CDR3 covers 14 residues. Trimming cost V 4 bases and J 3 bases; bases outside gene matches: 2. Per the germline V gene, CDR1 is KGHSH and CDR2 is LQKENI.

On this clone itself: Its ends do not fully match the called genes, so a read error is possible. Written as DNA, the CDR3 is TGTGCCAGCAGCCCTAGTCAGGGTGCAGGAAGATTCTTC. Its translation is CASSPSQGAGRFF. This sequence joins TRBV7-6 and TRBJ2-7, with a weak D call TRBD1 (5 bases). The CDR3 covers 13 residues. CDR1 SGHVS and CDR2 FNYEAQ come from the germline V gene.